This T cell receptor beta chain was sequenced for a study of cytomegalovirus exposure and HLA in healthy donors. Study-wide context: In an earlier analysis, approximately 120 million unique TCR beta sequences were found from 150 million to 200 million T cells.

PCR primers comprised 60 Vbeta and 13 Jbeta primers. Clones were sequenced by immunoSEQ multiplex PCR, and TCRdb holds only the in-frame ones, with some missing. In the table there are 220,000 or so clones, about 72% of which are singletons. Trimming removed 5 bases from V and 1 base from J; junction bases left unmatched: 13. This CDR3 has 18 residues. From germline, CDR1 is LNHDA and CDR2 SQIVND (reference sequence). The sequence derives from a male donor in good health and CMV-seronegative. This chain uses TRBV19 with TRBJ1-5, with TRBD1 identical over 8 bases. The material sequenced was PBMCs. The CDR3 protein is CASSYWTGRFGSNQPQHF. CDR3 DNA: TGTGCCAGTAGTTACTGGACAGGGAGGTTTGGAAGCAATCAGCCCCAGCATTTT.